This record covers a single T cell receptor beta chain. Its antigen is not identified. These data originate in a study of Ad26.COV2.S vaccination and SARS-CoV-2 variants. The CDR3 sequence is 17 residues long. The assay was immunoSEQ multiplex PCR, and TCRdb's table has in-frame clones only and misses some. The profile shows roughly 350,000 clones, around 87% of them singletons. Treatment indicated: around 19 received Ad26.COV2.S at low or high dose, single or two shots; five or six received placebo; per-sample allocation not given. Day 63 following the first vaccine or placebo injection was when the samples were taken. Boston hosted the donor, who was an adult aged 18-55 years. SARS-CoV-2 spike from the Wuhan strain was encoded by the vaccine, an Ad26 vector. Regarding the study as a whole: Post-vaccination breadth of spike-specific CD8+ and CD4+ T cell responses was reportedly substantial. Recipients given vaccine exceeded placebo recipients in spike-specific TCR breadth.

This receptor was identified in a person between 18 and 65 years old who received the Ad26.COV2.S COVID-19 vaccine or a placebo. Sequenced here: peripheral blood, sampled in a trial of Ad26.COV2.S vaccine versus placebo. The rearrangement links TRBV1 to TRBJ2-3; the table's D call TRBD2 went unverified against the DNA. TRBV1 is a listed pseudogene. DNA of the CDR3: TGCACCAGCAGCCAAGTAGGTCGGGGGGATGACACAGATACGCAGTATTTT. Translating gives CTSSQVGRGDDTDTQYF.